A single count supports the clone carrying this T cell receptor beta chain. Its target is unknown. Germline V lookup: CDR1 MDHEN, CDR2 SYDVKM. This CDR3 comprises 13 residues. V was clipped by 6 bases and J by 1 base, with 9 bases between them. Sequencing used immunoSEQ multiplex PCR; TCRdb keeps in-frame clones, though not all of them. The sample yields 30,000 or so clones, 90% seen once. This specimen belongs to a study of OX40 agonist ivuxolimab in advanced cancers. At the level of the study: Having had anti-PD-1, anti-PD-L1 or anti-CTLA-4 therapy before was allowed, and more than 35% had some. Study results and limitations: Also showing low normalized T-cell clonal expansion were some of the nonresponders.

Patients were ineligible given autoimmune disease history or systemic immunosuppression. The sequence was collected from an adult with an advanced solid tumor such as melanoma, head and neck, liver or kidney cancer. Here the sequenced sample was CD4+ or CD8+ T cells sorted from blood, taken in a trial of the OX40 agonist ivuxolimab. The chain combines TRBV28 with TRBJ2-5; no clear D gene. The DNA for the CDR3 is TGTGCCAGCAGCCCAAGTATCCAAGAGACCCAGTACTTC. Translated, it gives CASSPSIQETQYF.